The T cell receptor (beta chain) described here comes from a study of beta chain features in type 1 diabetes. General study points: A moderate, significant TCRB CDR3 shortening appeared in type 1 diabetes across four CD4+ subsets. A greater similarity of naive, central memory and Treg TCRB repertoires was seen among patients than among healthy donors.

Reverse transcribing all isolated RNA meant expressed TCRB transcripts were sequenced. This table comes from immunoSEQ multiplex PCR, and its TCRdb copy is limited to in-frame clones, with some not included. The table includes roughly 730,000 clones, 13% detected once. A word on this clone: What it binds is unknown.

The clonotype was recovered from a man aged 18 to 29 with type 1 diabetes. Sequencing was done on a sample of naive CD4+ T cells from blood.

CDR3 protein: CASSLDWTGAEKLFF. CDR3 in DNA: TGTGCCAGCAGCTTAGACTGGACAGGCGCGGAAAAACTGTTTTTT. This chain links TRBV7-2 with TRBJ1-4; TRBD1 agrees at 7 bases. From germline, CDR1 is SGHTA and CDR2 FQGNSA. CDR3 length: 15 amino acids. With V trimmed by 1 base and J by 8 bases, 7 bases remained unmatched. The complete variable domain, with remaining parts taken from reference TRBV7-2 and TRBJ1-4, reads GAGVSQSPSNKVTEKGKDVELRCDPISGHTALYWYRQSLGQGLEFLIYFQGNSAPDKSGLPSDRFSAERTGGSVSTLTIQRTQQEDSAVYLCASSLDWTGAEKLFFGSGTQLSVL.